The 19 T cell receptor beta chains given below trace back to one sample, sequenced in a study of T-cell reconstitution after alpha-beta-depleted transplantation in children. TCRbeta library construction was performed incorporating unique molecular identifiers. TCRdb called the PCR reads again in MiXCR, with one record for every CDR3 protein. The sample lists hundreds of thousands of distinct CDR3 sequences; roughly 14% were seen once. Sequenced here: PBMCs, sampled from the stem cell graft. The receptor source for this set is a human donor who donated a stem cell graft to a child with Fanconi anemia.

The V call is TRBV7-2, the J call TRBJ1-1; D is undetermined. Germline CDR1 SGHTA, CDR2 FQGNSA. V was clipped by 4 bases and J by 0 bases, with 9 bases between them. This CDR3 is 14 amino acids long. The CDR3 DNA reads TGTGCCAGCAGCTCCTCCTCACTGAACACTGAAGCTTTCTTT. Residues: CASSSSSLNTEAFF.

A few counts support this clonotype. This may arise from a read error, as a much more abundant clone is one base away. CDR3 residues: CASSRLAGVTDTQYF. In DNA form, the CDR3 reads TGTGCCAGCAGCCGACTAGCGGGGGTGACAGATACGCAGTATTTT. This chain connects TRBV6-1 to TRBJ2-3, with 12 positions matching TRBD2. This CDR3 region has 15 residues. Germline V gene data show CDR1 as MNHNS and CDR2 as SASEGT. Trimming removed 6 bases from V and 3 bases from J; junction bases left unmatched: 4.

This clonotype was recorded many times. Relative to the germline gene, one junction end is altered; a read error may explain this. The chain uses TRBV12-3 or TRBV12-4 and TRBJ1-2, with 7 bases that match TRBD1. This CDR3 is 13 amino acids long. The CDR3 DNA follows: TGTGCCAGCAGCTTAGCGCAGGGGGGCGGCTACACCTTC. Translating it yields CASSLAQGGGYTF.

This clonotype has more than one count but fewer than ten. The J gene is TRBJ1-5, the V gene TRBV5-1, with D possibly being TRBD1 (6 bases). The ends were cut back, 4 bases at V and 6 bases at J, with 11 bases in the middle. The germline V gene encodes CDR1 SGHRS and CDR2 YFSETQ. The CDR3 contains 13 residues. CDR3 DNA sequence: TGCGCCAGCAGCCTTATAGGGGGTCAGCCCCAGCATTTT. Its protein product is CASSLIGGQPQHF. The full variable domain, completed using reference TRBV5-1 and TRBJ1-5, is KAGVTQTPRYLIKTRGQQVTLSCSPISGHRSVSWYQQTPGQGLQFLFEYFSETQRNKGNFPGRFSGRQFSNSRSEMNVSTLELGDSALYLCASSLIGGQPQHFGDGTRLSIL.

At least ten counts were recorded for this clonotype. The CDR3 DNA is TGTGCCTGGAGTGTTGTCAGGGCCGGGGAGCTGTTTTTT. Translating it yields CAWSVVRAGELFF. The chain has TRBV30 and TRBJ2-2, with D possibly being TRBD1 (5 bases). The CDR3 covers 13 residues. Germline assignment: CDR1 GTSNPN and CDR2 SVGIG (reference sequence). Trimming cost V 0 bases and J 6 bases, with 8 bases left between them.

This chain uses TRBV5-1 with TRBJ2-1; TRBD1 matches 8 bases. V shed 5 bases, J shed 8 bases, and the junction held 21 bases outside the gene matches. This CDR3 is 18 amino acids long. Germline V gene sequence: CDR1 SGHRS, CDR2 YFSETQ. CDR3 nucleotide sequence: TGCGCCAGCAGTTCTTTATTTGGGGAACAGGGGGTTTGGGATGAGCAGTTCTTC. Its translation: CASSSLFGEQGVWDEQFF.

The rearrangement uses TRBV9 and TRBJ1-5; TRBD1 aligns across 9 bases. Germline V gene data show CDR1 as SGDLS and CDR2 as YYNGEE. The CDR3 contains 14 residues. The trim removed 5 bases at V and 7 bases at J, leaving 7 bases unmatched. The CDR3 sequence: CASSSDRGEQPQHF. CDR3 nucleotide sequence: TGTGCCAGCAGTTCCGACAGGGGGGAACAGCCCCAGCATTTT.

The chain carries TRBV20-1 and TRBJ2-7; TRBD1 matches at 9 bases. Trimming cost V 3 bases and J 2 bases; bases outside gene matches: 2. This CDR3 spans 13 amino acids. Germline V gene lookup returns CDR1 DFQATT and CDR2 SNEGSKA (reference sequence). In nucleotides, the CDR3 is TGCAGTGCTAGGTGGACAGGGGCCTACGAGCAGTACGTC. This encodes CSARWTGAYEQYV.

The sample holds a few counts of this clonotype. The V and J genes are TRBV14 and TRBJ2-7; tentatively, D is TRBD1 (5 bases). Trimming shortened V by 6 bases and J by 1 base, and 16 bases separated the two germline ends. The CDR3 length is 15 residues. Germline V CDR1 and CDR2: SGHDN, FVKESK. The CDR3 bases are TGTGCCAGCAGTCTTTCCCAGGGTAGGTCCTACGAGCAGTACTTC. Translated: CASSLSQGRSYEQYF.

The CDR3 sequence is CASSALGTESSGNTIYF. DNA for the CDR3: TGTGCCAGCAGTGCTCTTGGGACAGAATCCTCTGGAAACACCATATATTTT. This chain joins TRBV25-1 and TRBJ1-3, with 7 nucleotides matching TRBD1. With V trimmed by 4 bases and J by 0 bases, 9 bases remained unmatched. This CDR3 has 17 amino acids. In germline, CDR1 is MGHDK, CDR2 SYGVNS.

V is TRBV2 and J is TRBJ2-7, with TRBD1 matching 7 bases. Germline V CDR1 and CDR2: SNHLY, FYNNEI. V lost 10 bases, J lost 2 bases, and 17 bases stayed unmatched. The CDR3 contains 16 residues. Here the CDR3 DNA reads TGTGCCACCGGGGTGGACAGGCACTCGAAAACCTACGAGCAGTACGTC. Its translation is CATGVDRHSKTYEQYV.

There are a few counts of this clonotype. The genes are TRBV6-1 and TRBJ2-1; no reliable D call. V lost 2 bases, J lost 4 bases, and 15 bases lay in between. The CDR3 covers 16 residues. Germline V CDR1 and CDR2: MNHNS, SASEGT. The CDR3 reads CASSESAPDPYNEQFF. CDR3 nucleotides: TGTGCCAGCAGTGAATCTGCTCCGGACCCTTACAATGAGCAGTTCTTC.

This clonotype was found many times. V usage is TRBV6-4 and J usage is TRBJ2-2; the D gene is possibly TRBD1 (5 bases). CDR3 length: 14 residues. CDR1 and CDR2 from the germline V gene are MRHNA and SNTAGT. V shed 5 bases and J shed 5 bases, with 12 bases lying between them. The CDR3 bases are TGTGCCAGCAGTATCCAGGGAAGAACCGGGGAGCTGTTTTTT. Translated, it gives CASSIQGRTGELFF.

CDR3 coding DNA: TGCGCCAACCACTACGTCGACAGACTTTCCTACGAGCAGTACTTC. It codes for CANHYVDRLSYEQYF. This chain joins TRBV4-3 and TRBJ2-7; tentatively, D is TRBD1 (5 bases). Trimming removed 10 bases from V and 1 base from J, with 20 bases in between. Germline assignment: CDR1 LGHNA and CDR2 YSLEER. The CDR3 spans 15 residues.

Of note for this clonotype: One junction end disagrees with the germline gene, perhaps due to a read error. DNA for the CDR3: TGTGCCAGCAGCCTAGACACATCCTCCTACGAGCAGTACTTC. Protein product: CASSLDTSSYEQYF. The J gene is TRBJ2-7, the V gene TRBV11-2, with D unresolved. From germline, CDR1 is SGHAT and CDR2 FQNNGV. CDR3 length: 14 amino acids.

CDR3 region: CASSQGIGAIDTGELFF. CDR3 bases: TGCGCCAGCAGCCAGGGCATCGGCGCGATCGACACCGGGGAGCTGTTTTTT. The gene calls are TRBV4-3 and TRBJ2-2; D call uncertain. The V end lost 3 bases, the J end lost 3 bases, and 17 bases lay between the germline ends. CDR1 and CDR2 (germline): LGHNA, YSLEER. The CDR3 has 17 amino acids.

V gene TRBV7-2 combines with J gene TRBJ2-1; perhaps TRBD1 as D (6 bases). The germline V gene has CDR1 SGHTA and CDR2 FQGNSA. This CDR3 is 14 amino acids long. The V end was cut by 3 bases, the J end by 4 bases, with 10 bases between. This CDR3 reads CASSLDDRYNEQFF. CDR3 coding DNA: TGTGCCAGCAGCTTGGACGACAGGTACAATGAGCAGTTCTTC.

This clonotype was recorded a few times. The chain links TRBV5-1 to TRBJ2-1; TRBD1 agrees at 10 bases. The CDR3 is made up of 15 amino acids. Unmatched junction bases numbered 1, after V lost 0 bases and J lost 4 bases. Looked up from germline, CDR1 is SGHRS and CDR2 is YFSETQ. In DNA form, the CDR3 reads TGCGCCAGCAGCTTGGCGGGACAGGGGTACAATGAGCAGTTCTTC. It encodes CASSLAGQGYNEQFF.

This clonotype showed up many times. The chain carries TRBV2 and TRBJ1-4; 8 bases are shared with TRBD1. The germline CDR1 and CDR2 sequences are SNHLY and FYNNEI. There are 12 residues in the CDR3. Trimming took 6 bases from V and 7 from J; bases not matched to a gene: 1. This CDR3 reads CASSRGREKLFF. The CDR3 DNA is TGTGCCAGCAGCAGGGGGCGTGAAAAACTGTTTTTT.